This TCR beta chain was sequenced during a study of human T cells and chemical hapten exposure. Turning to the study itself: The scalp of each patient received a weekly diphenylcyclopropenone dose for the full roughly 24-week study.

The CDR3 runs to 15 residues. From germline, CDR1 is SGHVS and CDR2 FNYEAQ. V lost 4 bases and J lost 2; bases outside the gene matches: 5. This clonotype has more than one count but fewer than ten. Time point: pre-sensitization, week 0. As for treatment: therapeutic diphenylcyclopropenone sensitization with weekly scalp DPC. One entry per CDR3 protein, called by TCRdb with MiXCR from the RACE reads. The table lists around 120,000 distinct CDR3 sequences, about 13% of them singletons. The gene calls are TRBV7-6 and TRBJ2-7, with TRBD1 matching over 10 bases. This receptor was identified in a woman aged 18-29 years with alopecia areata. Some clones in this sample may be carry-over from other donors' samples. Sequencing used whole blood, obtained in connection with sensitization to the hapten diphenylcyclopropenone (DPC). The CDR3 DNA reads TGTGCCAGCAGCTCCTCGACAGGGGGCCCCTACGAGCAGTACTTC. This sequence encodes CASSSSTGGPYEQYF.